The 19 T cell receptor beta chains given below trace back to one sample, sequenced in a study of blood T cell repertoires in COVID-19 (dated by TCRdb to about 2020). Library preparation used the immunoSEQ multiplex PCR assay. Imported from immuneACCESS, the table was reduced by TCRdb to in-frame sequences with V and J called. These copies leave out some clones; in studies compared against another copy, an unresolved V gene accounts for under half, and the cause of the remainder is not known. This sample is represented by about 170,000 clones; roughly 80% of them were singletons. Approximately 8% of the sample is in the top ten clones. Sequenced material: peripheral blood. The receptors come from a man between 60 and 75 years old with acute or convalescent COVID-19.

The CDR3 protein is CASSYGGDYEQYF. The CDR3, as DNA: TGCGCCAGCAGCTATGGGGGCGACTACGAGCAGTACTTC. J is TRBJ2-7 and V is TRBV5-1; tentative D call: TRBD1 (6 bases). The V gene lost 3 bases and the J gene lost 3 bases, with 10 bases spanning the gap. In germline, CDR1 is SGHRS, CDR2 YFSETQ. The CDR3 is 13 residues long.

This chain connects TRBV7-6 to TRBJ2-4; 8 positions agree with TRBD1. V lost 0 bases, J lost 3 bases, and 13 bases stayed unmatched. The CDR3 has 19 amino acids. The germline V gene has CDR1 SGHVS and CDR2 FNYEAQ. CDR3: CASSLALRQGIRGKNIQYF. The CDR3 region has the DNA TGTGCCAGCAGCTTAGCGCTAAGACAGGGGATTAGGGGCAAAAACATTCAGTACTTC.

This clone has more than one count but fewer than ten. V is TRBV5-1 and J is TRBJ1-6; the match to TRBD1 covers 11 bases. Unmatched junction bases numbered 10, after V lost 0 bases and J lost 11 bases. The germline V gene encodes CDR1 SGHRS and CDR2 YFSETQ. There are 17 residues in the CDR3. DNA of the CDR3: TGCGCCAGCAGCTTGGCAACAAGGGGACAGGGGGAGACACCCCTCCACTTT. This encodes CASSLATRGQGETPLHF. Filled out from reference TRBV5-1 and TRBJ1-6, the complete variable domain reads KAGVTQTPRYLIKTRGQQVTLSCSPISGHRSVSWYQQTPGQGLQFLFEYFSETQRNKGNFPGRFSGRQFSNSRSEMNVSTLELGDSALYLCASSLATRGQGETPLHFGNGTRLTVT.

Only one count was recorded for this clone. This sequence joins TRBV5-1 and TRBJ2-3, with 8 nucleotides matching TRBD1. The CDR3 has 17 amino acids. Per the germline V gene, CDR1 is SGHRS and CDR2 is YFSETQ. Trimming removed 0 bases from V and 4 bases from J; junction bases left unmatched: 10. CDR3 nucleotide sequence: TGCGCCAGCAGCTTGGGGCCCCGGACAGGGCGGGCAGATACGCAGTATTTT. It yields the protein CASSLGPRTGRADTQYF.

DNA of the CDR3: TGTGCCAGCAGTGCGGGGAATACGCAGTATTTT. Its protein is CASSAGNTQYF. The genes are TRBV2 and TRBJ2-3, with D tentatively TRBD2 (5 bases). Germline CDR1 SNHLY, CDR2 FYNNEI. This CDR3 is 11 amino acids long. Trimming removed 4 bases from V and 7 bases from J, with 6 bases in between. Full variable domain (remainder filled in from reference TRBV2 and TRBJ2-3): EPEVTQTPSHQVTQMGQEVILRCVPISNHLYFYWYRQILGQKVEFLVSFYNNEISEKSEIFDDQFSVERPDGSNFTLKIRSTKLEDSAMYFCASSAGNTQYFGPGTRLTVL.

This clone has more than one count but fewer than ten. J is TRBJ1-5 and V is TRBV9; a weak D match, TRBD1 (5 bases). The CDR3 is 13 residues long. Looked up from germline, CDR1 is SGDLS and CDR2 is YYNGEE. With 0 bases removed from V and 6 bases from J, the gap between germline ends came to 7 bases. The CDR3 here is CASSVATGQPQHF. CDR3 coding DNA: TGTGCCAGCAGCGTAGCTACAGGTCAGCCCCAGCATTTT. The whole variable domain, remainder taken from reference TRBV9 and TRBJ1-5, is DSGVTQTPKHLITATGQRVTLRCSPRSGDLSVYWYQQSLDQGLQFLIQYYNGEERAKGNILERFSAQQFPDLHSELNLSSLELGDSALYFCASSVATGQPQHFGDGTRLSIL.

The rearrangement joins TRBV11-2 to TRBJ2-1; 8 bases match TRBD2. Germline values: CDR1 SGHAT, CDR2 FQNNGV. The CDR3 has 15 residues. J was trimmed by 4 bases and V by 1 base; bases with no gene match: 3. This chain's CDR3 is CASSLVSGGYNEQFF. The CDR3 DNA follows: TGTGCCAGCAGCTTAGTGAGCGGGGGATACAATGAGCAGTTCTTC.

In this sample, this clone turned up once. This chain uses TRBV2 with TRBJ1-3; no definite D call. Trimming removed 3 bases at V and 3 bases at J, with 12 bases between. The CDR3 runs 15 residues. CDR1 and CDR2 from the germline V gene are SNHLY and FYNNEI. The CDR3 bases are TGTGCCAGCAGTGACAGGTCGGAGGGTGGAAACACCATATATTTT. It encodes CASSDRSEGGNTIYF.

This clone has a handful of counts. The CDR3: CASKLGDGYTF. CDR3 nucleotides: TGTGCCAGCAAACTCGGGGATGGCTACACCTTC. The chain couples TRBV7-2 to TRBJ1-2, with unresolved D. CDR3 length: 11 amino acids. V dropped 7 bases and J dropped 6 bases, with 9 bases sitting between them. Germline V lookup: CDR1 SGHTA, CDR2 FQGNSA.

The CDR3 DNA is TGTGCCAGCAGGGGATTAGGCGGGGGCTCAGGGACCCAGTACTTC. Translating gives CASRGLGGGSGTQYF. The chain has TRBV7-2 and TRBJ2-5; D is possibly TRBD2 (7 bases). This CDR3 has 15 amino acids. The V gene lost 6 bases and the J gene lost 7 bases, with 21 bases spanning the gap. The germline V gene has CDR1 SGHTA and CDR2 FQGNSA.

V is TRBV12-3 or TRBV12-4 and J is TRBJ1-6; D uncertain. V was trimmed by 1 base and J by 10 bases, leaving 5 bases between them. The CDR3 is 12 residues long. The CDR3 bases are TGTGCCAGCAGTTTAGACGAGTCACCCCTCCACTTT. Its protein is CASSLDESPLHF.

The chain employs TRBV2 and TRBJ1-1; TRBD1 matches 8 bases. The germline V gene encodes CDR1 SNHLY and CDR2 FYNNEI. The J segment lost 0 bases and the V segment lost 7 bases, leaving 13 bases of the junction unmatched. The CDR3 sequence is 17 residues long. DNA of the CDR3: TGTGCCAGCACCGAACAGGGGGAGTTATCCATGAACACTGAAGCTTTCTTT. It codes for CASTEQGELSMNTEAFF.

This chain uses TRBV3-1 (or the pseudogene TRBV3-2) with TRBJ1-2; 7 nucleotides line up with TRBD1. CDR3 size: 15 residues. The V and J ends lost 2 bases and 5 bases, in that order; junction bases with no gene match: 8. CDR1 and CDR2 from the germline V gene are LGHDT and YNNKEL (reference sequence). The CDR3 protein is CASSQPTRGDYGYTF. The CDR3 bases are TGTGCCAGCAGCCAACCCACCAGGGGGGATTATGGCTACACCTTC.

The chain carries TRBV19 and TRBJ2-6, with 8 positions matching TRBD1. Germline loops: CDR1 LNHDA, CDR2 SQIVND (reference sequence). The V segment lost 7 bases and the J segment 1 base; nucleotides outside the gene matches: 6. The length of the CDR3 is 16 residues. DNA of the CDR3: TGTGCCAGTAACCAACGGACAGGGTCTGGGGCCAACGTCCTGACTTTC. This translates into CASNQRTGSGANVLTF.

This rearrangement joins TRBV6-5 to TRBJ2-5, with 10 bases fitting TRBD2. Germline CDR1 MNHEY, CDR2 SVGAGI. The ends lost 6 bases at V and 8 bases at J; junction bases unmatched: 9. The CDR3 runs 14 residues. In nucleotides, the CDR3 is TGTGCCAGCAGACCTACTAGCGGGGACCCAACCCAGTACTTC. It specifies CASRPTSGDPTQYF.

The chain links TRBV2 to TRBJ2-3; 9 nucleotides align to TRBD1. This CDR3 region has 14 residues. Per germline, CDR1 SNHLY and CDR2 FYNNEI. V trimming: 6 bases; J trimming: 4 bases; junction bases outside the gene matches: 5. The CDR3 nucleotides are TGTGCCAGCAGAGCCGGGACAGGGCCAGATACGCAGTATTTT. Protein sequence: CASRAGTGPDTQYF.

The CDR3 region is CASSQNPSGGAVDTQYF. The CDR3 DNA reads TGCGCCAGCAGCCAAAATCCTAGCGGGGGGGCAGTCGATACGCAGTATTTT. This chain connects TRBV4-1 to TRBJ2-3; 12 nucleotides line up with TRBD2. Germline V gene data show CDR1 as MGHRA and CDR2 as YSYEKL. The CDR3 sequence is 17 residues long. V trimming: 2 bases; J trimming: 6 bases; junction bases outside the gene matches: 9.

The V call is TRBV10-3, the J call TRBJ2-2; the match to TRBD2 covers 8 bases. This CDR3 is built from 15 residues. V shed 9 bases, J shed 3 bases, and the junction held 9 bases outside the gene matches. Germline CDR1 reads ENHRY; CDR2 reads SYGVKD. The CDR3 bases are TGTGCCATTAATCCTAGCGGGCGAGACACCGGGGAGCTGTTTTTT. This sequence encodes CAINPSGRDTGELFF.

The genes are TRBV18 and TRBJ1-2, with TRBD1 as a possible D gene (5 bases). V was trimmed by 2 bases and J by 4 bases, leaving 11 bases between them. Germline-derived CDR1 and CDR2 are KGHSH and LQKENI. CDR3 length: 14 amino acids. The CDR3 loop is CASSPGQGPYGYTF. The CDR3, as DNA: TGTGCCAGCTCACCAGGTCAGGGCCCCTATGGCTACACCTTC.